The 25 T cell receptor beta chains in this list originate from one sample, sequenced in a study of radiotherapy plus CTLA-4 blockade in lung cancer (dated by TCRdb to 2017 to 2018). The receptor library was made with the immunoSEQ multiplex PCR assay. This is the immuneACCESS table as TCRdb keeps it, with only in-frame sequences that have V and J called. A part of the clones is gone; compared with another copy, unresolved V genes explain less than half, and the rest is unexplained. The sample table holds tens of thousands of clones, of which under 85% were seen once. The ten top clones hold roughly 0.8% of the sample. Sequenced material: peripheral blood, taken from a patient treated with radiotherapy plus ipilimumab. The receptors were gathered from a human donor with non-small cell lung cancer who had stable disease on radiotherapy plus ipilimumab.

The genes are TRBV21-1 and TRBJ2-1; the table's TRBD1 call for D was not verified on the DNA. TRBV21-1 is designated a pseudogene. The CDR3 contains 17 residues. CDR3 protein: CASSKPGTANTYNEQFF. The CDR3 bases are TGTGCCAGCAGCAAACCTGGGACAGCGAACACCTACAATGAGCAGTTCTTC.

This chain connects TRBV9 to TRBJ2-1; D is perhaps TRBD2 (6 bases). Germline values: CDR1 SGDLS, CDR2 YYNGEE. The V gene lost 4 bases and the J gene lost 5 bases, with 22 bases spanning the gap. This CDR3 comprises 17 residues. CDR3 amino acids: CASSPRLPGLINNEQFF. The CDR3 region has the DNA TGTGCCAGCAGCCCCCGATTACCGGGACTTATCAACAATGAGCAGTTCTTC.

V gene TRBV13 combines with J gene TRBJ1-6, with D possibly matching TRBD1 (6 bases). V was pared by 5 bases and J by 8 bases, with 16 bases between. This CDR3 comprises 15 residues. Germline V gene data show CDR1 as PRHDT and CDR2 as FYEKMQ (reference sequence). CDR3 in DNA: TGTGCCAGCAGCATGGGACAAACGAGCTATTCACCCCTCCACTTT. Encoded protein: CASSMGQTSYSPLHF.

As regards this clone: The junction departs from the called germline gene at one end, perhaps through a read error. CDR3 region: CAGSPGYSGYEQYF. DNA for the CDR3: TGTGCCGGCAGTCCCGGATATAGCGGTTACGAGCAGTACTTC. The chain carries TRBV28 and TRBJ2-7, with D perhaps TRBD2 (6 bases). Germline V gives CDR1 MDHEN, CDR2 SYDVKM. This CDR3 comprises 14 residues.

This rearrangement joins TRBV6-6 to TRBJ1-2; 10 bases match TRBD1. V dropped 6 bases and J dropped 8; count of bases not matched to a gene: 15. Germline V CDR1 and CDR2: MNHNY, SVGAGI (reference sequence). The CDR3 spans 16 residues. CDR3 nucleotides: TGTGCCAGCAGCAAACTTAAAGTGACGACAGGGGGCGGCTACACCTTC. Translated: CASSKLKVTTGGGYTF.

The chain recombines TRBV5-1 with TRBJ1-5, with D possibly TRBD1 on 5 matching bases. The V gene's germline CDR1 is SGHRS and CDR2 YFSETQ. V dropped 4 bases and J dropped 7 bases, with 27 bases sitting between them. CDR3 length: 18 amino acids. CDR3 sequence: CASSPRPFDGTLNQPQHF. CDR3 nucleotide sequence: TGCGCCAGCAGCCCCAGGCCTTTCGACGGGACTCTTAACCAGCCCCAGCATTTT.

V gene TRBV6-1 combines with J gene TRBJ2-7, with D possibly being TRBD2 (7 bases). V dropped 5 bases and J dropped 6 bases, with 14 bases sitting between them. The germline gives CDR1 MNHNS, CDR2 SASEGT. The length of the CDR3 is 13 residues. The CDR3 loop is CASSFGQRGEQYF. CDR3 in DNA: TGTGCCAGCAGTTTCGGACAGCGGGGCGAGCAGTACTTC.

The chain is built from TRBV5-1 and TRBJ1-5; D not resolved. The CDR3 contains 13 residues. V was clipped by 0 bases and J by 5 bases, with 6 bases between them. CDR1 and CDR2 (germline): SGHRS, YFSETQ. Written as DNA, the CDR3 is TGCGCCAGCAGCTTGGATCAGGATCAGCCCCAGCATTTT. Protein sequence: CASSLDQDQPQHF.

This clone was observed a few times. The CDR3 DNA reads as TGCGCCAGCAGTGAGACACGACTAGGAGAGACCCAGTACTTC. Translating it yields CASSETRLGETQYF. The rearrangement joins TRBV10-1 to TRBJ2-5, with a tentative D call TRBD2 (6 bases). Germline V gene lookup returns CDR1 WNHNN and CDR2 SYGVQD (reference sequence). With 2 bases removed from V and 4 bases from J, the gap between germline ends came to 11 bases. The CDR3 consists of 14 residues.

Concerning this clone: Relative to the germline gene, one junction end is altered; a read error may explain this. The rearrangement uses TRBV28 and TRBJ1-1; no clear D gene. The CDR3 spans 15 residues. Germline CDR1 and CDR2: MDHEN and SYDVKM. CDR3 bases: TGTACCAGCAGTTTAGATCAACGGAAGAACACTGAAGCTTTCTTT. Residues: CTSSLDQRKNTEAFF.

V is TRBV5-1 and J is TRBJ2-7; possible D gene TRBD1, 5 bases. Trimming took off 2 bases at V and 3 bases at J, with 21 bases between the two ends. The germline V gene encodes CDR1 SGHRS and CDR2 YFSETQ. The CDR3 runs to 17 residues. The CDR3 spells CASSLGFGQPYIYEQYF. For the CDR3, the DNA is TGCGCCAGCAGCTTAGGTTTCGGACAACCTTATATCTACGAGCAGTACTTC.

The genes are TRBV29-1 and TRBJ1-1; no definite D call. The CDR3 extends over 12 amino acids. With 5 bases removed from V and 1 base from J, the gap between germline ends came to 8 bases. From germline, CDR1 is SQVTM and CDR2 ANQGSEA. In nucleotides, the CDR3 is TGCAGCGTTTCAGATGGGAACACTGAAGCTTTCTTT. As protein: CSVSDGNTEAFF. Drawing the rest from reference TRBV29-1 and TRBJ1-1, the complete variable domain is SAVISQKPSRDICQRGTSLTIQCQVDSQVTMMFWYRQQPGQSLTLIATANQGSEATYESGFVIDKFPISRPNLTFSTLTVSNMSPEDSSIYLCSVSDGNTEAFFGQGTRLTVV.

This chain links TRBV7-8 with TRBJ1-6; no definite D call. The CDR3 loop spans 17 amino acids. Germline V gene lookup returns CDR1 SGHVS and CDR2 FQNEAQ. Trimming shortened V by 5 bases and J by 0 bases, and 14 bases separated the two germline ends. In nucleotides, the CDR3 is TGTGCCAGCAGCCCTCAGGCCAGCAGCTCCTATAATTCACCCCTCCACTTT. Protein sequence: CASSPQASSSYNSPLHF. Together with reference TRBV7-8 and TRBJ1-6, the CDR3 gives the full variable domain: GAGVSQSPRYKVAKRGQDVALRCDPISGHVSLFWYQQALGQGPEFLTYFQNEAQLDKSGLPSDRFFAERPEGSVSTLKIQRTQQEDSAVYLCASSPQASSSYNSPLHFGNGTRLTVT.

The chain recombines TRBV10-3 with TRBJ2-3, with 8 bases identical to TRBD2. The CDR3 has 15 amino acids. The junction had 8 bases not matched to a gene; V was cut back by 5 bases and J by 4 bases. Germline loops: CDR1 ENHRY, CDR2 SYGVKD. The CDR3 sequence is CAISFGSGGSDTQYF. CDR3 in DNA: TGTGCCATCAGTTTCGGCAGCGGGGGATCAGATACGCAGTATTTT.

The chain is built from TRBV7-2 and TRBJ1-1; weak D call: TRBD1 (5 bases). The V gene lost 1 base and the J gene lost 1 base, with 19 bases spanning the gap. The CDR3 is 18 residues long. CDR1 SGHTA and CDR2 FQGNSA come from the germline V gene. The CDR3 DNA is TGTGCCAGCAGCTTAGGACCGACGGGGGGATTGGGGAACACTGAAGCTTTCTTT. Residues: CASSLGPTGGLGNTEAFF.

The rearrangement links TRBV11-2 to TRBJ1-4; no clear D gene. CDR3 size: 14 residues. V lost 3 bases to trimming and J lost 5 bases, with 10 bases between them. The germline gives CDR1 SGHAT, CDR2 FQNNGV. The CDR3 is CASSFTRGNEKLFF. The CDR3 coding sequence is TGTGCCAGCAGCTTTACACGAGGCAATGAAAAACTGTTTTTT.

The chain uses TRBV6-1 and TRBJ1-3, with D perhaps matching TRBD1 (5 bases). V lost 5 bases and J 4 bases, leaving 12 bases between the germline ends. This CDR3 is 14 amino acids long. Per the germline V gene, CDR1 is MNHNS and CDR2 is SASEGT. CDR3 DNA: TGTGCCAGCAGTCTTGTCACAGGCGGAAACACCATATATTTT. This sequence encodes CASSLVTGGNTIYF.

J is TRBJ2-1 and V is TRBV19; 11 nucleotides agree with TRBD2. This CDR3 is 16 amino acids long. The junction had 7 bases not matched to a gene; V was cut back by 4 bases and J by 5 bases. Germline V gene sequence: CDR1 LNHDA, CDR2 SQIVND (reference sequence). Written as DNA, the CDR3 is TGTGCCAGTAGTACCCTGACTAGCGGGAAGGACAATGAGCAGTTCTTC. The encoded protein is CASSTLTSGKDNEQFF.

Only one count was recorded for this clone. V gene TRBV28 combines with J gene TRBJ1-4, with TRBD1 matching 8 bases. This CDR3 comprises 17 residues. Trimming at V came to 3 bases and at J to 6 bases, leaving 12 bases not matched to a gene. Germline V gene lookup returns CDR1 MDHEN and CDR2 SYDVKM. DNA for the CDR3: TGTGCCAGCAGTTTCATATACAGACAGGGGTTGGATGAAAAACTGTTTTTT. Translating it yields CASSFIYRQGLDEKLFF.

V and J are TRBV6-5 and TRBJ1-3; D call uncertain. The length of the CDR3 is 15 residues. CDR1 is MNHEY, CDR2 SVGAGI, per germline. Trimming left V 6 bases short and J 2 bases short, with 14 bases between. The DNA for the CDR3 is TGTGCCAGCAGACCTAGGACGGGCCCTGGAAACACCATATATTTT. Translation: CASRPRTGPGNTIYF.

Concerning this clone itself: The sample has other DNA sequences that encode this CDR3 too. J is TRBJ2-2 and V is TRBV5-1; no reliable D call. V was clipped by 1 base and J by 4 bases, with 8 bases between them. CDR1 and CDR2 from the germline V gene are SGHRS and YFSETQ. This CDR3 has 14 residues. CDR3 amino acids: CASSLSGVTGELFF. For the CDR3, the DNA is TGCGCCAGCAGCTTGTCTGGGGTCACCGGGGAGCTGTTTTTT.

The gene calls are TRBV5-4 and TRBJ2-1, with 9 bases aligning to TRBD2. This CDR3 is 13 amino acids long. The junction had 5 bases not matched to a gene; V was cut back by 8 bases and J by 5 bases. The germline CDR1 and CDR2 sequences are SGHNT and YYREEE (reference sequence). Here the CDR3 DNA reads TGTGCCAGTAGCGGGAGATTCGACAATGAGCAGTTCTTC. It translates to CASSGRFDNEQFF.

The rearrangement links TRBV2 to TRBJ2-2; 10 bases match TRBD2. Germline CDR1 is SNHLY and CDR2 is FYNNEI. V dropped 6 bases and J dropped 1; count of bases not matched to a gene: 5. The CDR3 is made up of 16 amino acids. CDR3 DNA sequence: TGTGCCAGCAGAAATGTAGCGGGAGGGAACACCGGGGAGCTGTTTTTT. Amino acids: CASRNVAGGNTGELFF. Drawing the rest from reference TRBV2 and TRBJ2-2, the complete variable domain is EPEVTQTPSHQVTQMGQEVILRCVPISNHLYFYWYRQILGQKVEFLVSFYNNEISEKSEIFDDQFSVERPDGSNFTLKIRSTKLEDSAMYFCASRNVAGGNTGELFFGEGSRLTVL.

The genes are TRBV5-6 and TRBJ2-5, with D perhaps TRBD2 (6 bases). The CDR3 has 15 residues. V lost 0 bases to trimming and J lost 4 bases, with 13 bases between them. The germline gives CDR1 SGHDT, CDR2 YYEEEE. The CDR3 loop reads CASSLAGGIGETQYF. The CDR3 region has the DNA TGTGCCAGCAGCTTGGCCGGGGGAATCGGAGAGACCCAGTACTTC.

The chain uses TRBV6-5 and TRBJ2-1; tentative D call: TRBD1 (6 bases). This CDR3 spans 15 amino acids. V lost 6 bases to trimming and J lost 7 bases, with 19 bases between them. Looked up from germline, CDR1 is MNHEY and CDR2 is SVGAGI. As DNA, the CDR3 is TGTGCCAGCAGACCCGACAGGTCCAACGGGAATGAGCAGTTCTTC. This translates into CASRPDRSNGNEQFF.